This T cell receptor (beta chain) was found in a study of blood T cell repertoires in COVID-19. Across the whole study: Sample material is recorded as cDNA or gDNA derived from T cells, B-cell-depleted T cells, or PBMCs.

Clones were sequenced by immunoSEQ multiplex PCR, and TCRdb holds only the in-frame ones, with some missing. The sample includes 410,000 or so clones, 70% to 90% seen only once; the top ten take roughly 1.4%. The germline gives CDR1 LGHNA, CDR2 YSLEER. Trimming cost V 5 bases and J 5 bases; bases outside gene matches: 8. The CDR3 sequence is 16 residues long. The chain joins TRBV4-3 to TRBJ2-1, with TRBD2 matching over 11 bases. This receptor was obtained from a woman aged 40 to 50 with COVID-19, enrolled during active disease. Sequencing was carried out using peripheral blood. The CDR3 loop is CASSFTSGSGHNEQFF. The CDR3 DNA sequence: TGCGCCAGCAGCTTTACTAGCGGGAGTGGTCACAATGAGCAGTTCTTC.